Included here is one T cell receptor (beta chain) sequence, with context. The data stem from a study of lymphopenia after photon versus proton radiotherapy. Trimming removed 5 bases from V and 4 bases from J, with 17 bases in between. Looked up from germline, CDR1 is MNHEY and CDR2 is SMNVEV (reference sequence). This CDR3 is built from 15 residues. Clones were sequenced by immunoSEQ multiplex PCR, and TCRdb holds only the in-frame ones, with some missing. The sample holds more than 35,000 clones; 85% to 90% are singletons and the top ten take about 2.9%. The chain is built from TRBV27 and TRBJ2-5, with D perhaps matching TRBD2 (6 bases). Sequenced material: peripheral blood, taken from a patient treated with photon-based radiotherapy. The sequence came from a man in his fifties with gastric cancer. Here the CDR3 DNA reads TGTGCCAGCAGTCCCCAACCTAGCGACGGAGAGACCCAGTACTTC. Its protein product is CASSPQPSDGETQYF.